The present T cell receptor (beta chain) was sequenced within a study of identical twins. A note on this clonotype: Antigen: not known.

The CDR3 is made up of 14 amino acids. V was pared by 0 bases and J by 5 bases, with 9 bases between. The germline gives CDR1 LGHDT, CDR2 YNNKEL (reference sequence). With template switching, a universal primer site was added, and the cDNA carried unique molecular identifiers. TCRdb reprocessed the 5' RACE reads with MiXCR, giving one entry per CDR3 protein. The sample lists a few hundred thousand distinct CDR3 sequences, 20% to 25% occurring once. Study-wide results and limits: Abundant beta clonotypes from cord blood had fewer insertions, unlike memory repertoires, which showed none.

These data were likewise used in another study, on T cells expressing NK-cell markers. As that study records: Sorted T-cell subsets CD3+CD56+NKG2C+, CD3+CD56+NKG2C- and CD3+CD56-NKG2C+ were TCR beta-sequenced.

The source of this sequence is a woman aged 18-30 years in good health. The chain couples TRBV3-1 to TRBJ2-3; D is undetermined. The sample consisted of CD4+ T cells sorted from blood. The CDR3 region is CASSQEVRGDTQYF. As DNA, the CDR3 is TGTGCCAGCAGCCAAGAGGTCCGTGGAGATACGCAGTATTTT.